This paragraph covers one T cell receptor beta chain sequence. Germline CDR1 SGHNT, CDR2 YENEEA. V lost 4 bases, J lost 0 bases, and 10 bases lay in between. CDR3 length: 15 amino acids. Assay: immunoSEQ multiplex PCR; the TCRdb copy retains only in-frame clones and omits some. The table records tens of thousands of clones, 65% to 90% of them present only once. The data originate from a study of OX40 agonist ivuxolimab in advanced cancers. The genes are TRBV11-3 and TRBJ2-1; D may match TRBD1 or TRBD2 (5 bases each). The clonotype comes from an adult with an advanced solid tumor such as melanoma, head and neck, liver or kidney cancer. The specimen was CD4+ or CD8+ T cells sorted from blood, collected in a trial of the OX40 agonist ivuxolimab. In DNA, the CDR3 is TGTGCCAGCAGCTCCCGGGACCGCTCCTACAATGAGCAGTTCTTC. It codes for CASSSRDRSYNEQFF.